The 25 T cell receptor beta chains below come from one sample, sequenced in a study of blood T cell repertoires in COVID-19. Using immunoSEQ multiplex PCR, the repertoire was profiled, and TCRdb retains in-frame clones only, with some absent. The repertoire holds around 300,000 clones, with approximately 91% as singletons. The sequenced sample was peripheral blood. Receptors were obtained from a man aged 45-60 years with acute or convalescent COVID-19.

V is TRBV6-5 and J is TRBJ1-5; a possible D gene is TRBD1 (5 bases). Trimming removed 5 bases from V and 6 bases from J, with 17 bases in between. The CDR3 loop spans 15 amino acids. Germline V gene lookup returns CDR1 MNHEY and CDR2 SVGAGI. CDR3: CASSTGQGSGQPQHF. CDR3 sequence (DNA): TGTGCCAGCAGTACGGGCCAGGGTTCCGGTCAGCCCCAGCATTTT.

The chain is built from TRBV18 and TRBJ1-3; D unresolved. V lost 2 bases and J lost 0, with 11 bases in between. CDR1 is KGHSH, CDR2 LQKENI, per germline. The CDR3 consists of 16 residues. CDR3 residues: CASSPAGANSGNTIYF. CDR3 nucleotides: TGTGCCAGCTCACCAGCAGGTGCAAACTCTGGAAACACCATATATTTT. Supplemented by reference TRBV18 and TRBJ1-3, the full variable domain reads NAGVMQNPRHLVRRRGQEARLRCSPMKGHSHVYWYRQLPEEGLKFMVYLQKENIIDESGMPKERFSAEFPKEGPSILRIQQVVRGDSAAYFCASSPAGANSGNTIYFGEGSWLTVV.

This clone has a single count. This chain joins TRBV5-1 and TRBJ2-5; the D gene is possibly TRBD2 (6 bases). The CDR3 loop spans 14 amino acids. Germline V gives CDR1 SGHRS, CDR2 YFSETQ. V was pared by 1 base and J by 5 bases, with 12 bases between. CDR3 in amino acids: CASSLLLAGETQYF. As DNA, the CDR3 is TGCGCCAGCAGCTTGTTACTAGCTGGCGAGACCCAGTACTTC.

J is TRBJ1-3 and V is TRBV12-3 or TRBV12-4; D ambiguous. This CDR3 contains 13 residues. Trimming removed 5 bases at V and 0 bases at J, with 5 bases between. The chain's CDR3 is CASSLNSGNTIYF. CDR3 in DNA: TGTGCCAGCAGTCTTAACTCTGGAAACACCATATATTTT.

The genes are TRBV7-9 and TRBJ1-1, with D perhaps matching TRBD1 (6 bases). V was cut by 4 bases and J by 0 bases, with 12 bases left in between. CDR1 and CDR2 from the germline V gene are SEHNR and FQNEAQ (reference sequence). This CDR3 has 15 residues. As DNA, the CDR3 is TGTGCCAGCAGCTGGCCTCAGGGGATGAACACTGAAGCTTTCTTT. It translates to CASSWPQGMNTEAFF. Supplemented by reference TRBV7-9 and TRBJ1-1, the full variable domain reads DTGVSQNPRHKITKRGQNVTFRCDPISEHNRLYWYRQTLGQGPEFLTYFQNEAQLEKSRLLSDRFSAERPKGSFSTLEIQRTEQGDSAMYLCASSWPQGMNTEAFFGQGTRLTVV.

CDR3 nucleotides: TGTGCCAGTAGTACGCCAGGGGCCGCAGGTTCTAACTATGGCTACACCTTC. Amino acid sequence: CASSTPGAAGSNYGYTF. The chain carries TRBV19 and TRBJ1-2, with D possibly TRBD1 on 6 matching bases. Trimming took 4 bases from V and 0 from J, leaving 18 bases between them. The germline gives CDR1 LNHDA, CDR2 SQIVND (reference sequence). This CDR3 has 17 residues.

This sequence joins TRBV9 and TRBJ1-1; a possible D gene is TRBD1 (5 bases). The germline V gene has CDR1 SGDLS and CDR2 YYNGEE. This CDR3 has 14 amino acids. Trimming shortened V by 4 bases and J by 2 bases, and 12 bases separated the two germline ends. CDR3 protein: CASSRGHYNTEAFF. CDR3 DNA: TGTGCCAGCAGCCGCGGACACTATAACACTGAAGCTTTCTTT.

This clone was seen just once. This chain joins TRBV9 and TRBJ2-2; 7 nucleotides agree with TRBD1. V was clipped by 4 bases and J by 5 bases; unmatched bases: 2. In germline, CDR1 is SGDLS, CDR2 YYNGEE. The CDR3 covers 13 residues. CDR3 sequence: CASSLGQTGELFF. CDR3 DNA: TGTGCCAGCAGCCTGGGACAGACCGGGGAGCTGTTTTTT.

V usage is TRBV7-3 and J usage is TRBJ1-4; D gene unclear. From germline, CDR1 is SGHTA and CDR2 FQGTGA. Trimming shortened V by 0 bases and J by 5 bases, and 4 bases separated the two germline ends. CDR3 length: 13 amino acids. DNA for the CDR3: TGTGCCAGCAGCTTAACCGGGAATGAAAAACTGTTTTTT. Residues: CASSLTGNEKLFF.

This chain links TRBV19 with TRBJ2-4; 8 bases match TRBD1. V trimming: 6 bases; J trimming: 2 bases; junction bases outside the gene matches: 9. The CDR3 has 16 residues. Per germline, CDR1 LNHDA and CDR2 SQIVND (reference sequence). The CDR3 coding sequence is TGTGCCAGTAGACAAACAGGGGGGACGACCAAAAACATTCAGTACTTC. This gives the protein CASRQTGGTTKNIQYF.

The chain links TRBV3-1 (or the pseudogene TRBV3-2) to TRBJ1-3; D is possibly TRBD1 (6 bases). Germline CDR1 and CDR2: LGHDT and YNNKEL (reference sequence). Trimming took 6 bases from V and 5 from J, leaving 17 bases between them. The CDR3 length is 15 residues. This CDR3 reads CASSWDIGARNTIYF. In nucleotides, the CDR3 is TGTGCCAGCAGTTGGGACATCGGAGCAAGAAACACCATATATTTT.

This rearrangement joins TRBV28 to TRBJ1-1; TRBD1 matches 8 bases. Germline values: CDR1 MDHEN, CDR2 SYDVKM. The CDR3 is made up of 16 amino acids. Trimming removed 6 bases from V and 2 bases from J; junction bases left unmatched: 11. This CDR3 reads CASRIYRGALNTEAFF. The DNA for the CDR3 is TGTGCCAGCAGGATATACAGGGGGGCCCTAAACACTGAAGCTTTCTTT.

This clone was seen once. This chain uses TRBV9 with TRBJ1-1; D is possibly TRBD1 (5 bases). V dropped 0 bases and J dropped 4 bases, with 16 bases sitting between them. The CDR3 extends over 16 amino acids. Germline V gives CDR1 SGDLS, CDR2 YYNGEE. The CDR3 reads CASSVGGLGGSTEAFF. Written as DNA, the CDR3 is TGTGCCAGCAGCGTAGGTGGGCTGGGGGGTTCCACTGAAGCTTTCTTT.

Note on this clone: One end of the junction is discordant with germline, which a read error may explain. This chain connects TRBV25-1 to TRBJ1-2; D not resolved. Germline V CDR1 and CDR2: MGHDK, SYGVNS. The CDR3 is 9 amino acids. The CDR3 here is CASRRQTPF. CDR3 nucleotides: TGTGCCAGCAGGAGGCAAACCCCCTTC.

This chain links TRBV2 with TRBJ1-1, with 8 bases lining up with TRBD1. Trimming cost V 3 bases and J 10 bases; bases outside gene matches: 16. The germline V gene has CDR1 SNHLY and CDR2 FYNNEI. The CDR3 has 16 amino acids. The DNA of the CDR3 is TGTGCCAGCAGTGAGATCGGAGGCAGGGGGCAATTCCGAGCTTTCTTT. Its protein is CASSEIGGRGQFRAFF. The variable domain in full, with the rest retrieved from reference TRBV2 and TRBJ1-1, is EPEVTQTPSHQVTQMGQEVILRCVPISNHLYFYWYRQILGQKVEFLVSFYNNEISEKSEIFDDQFSVERPDGSNFTLKIRSTKLEDSAMYFCASSEIGGRGQFRAFFGQGTRLTVV.

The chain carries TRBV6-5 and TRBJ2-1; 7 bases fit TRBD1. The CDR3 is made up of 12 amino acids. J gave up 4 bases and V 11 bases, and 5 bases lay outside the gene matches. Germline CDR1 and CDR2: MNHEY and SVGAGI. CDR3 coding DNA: TGTGCCGTACAGGGGACATACAATGAGCAGTTCTTC. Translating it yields CAVQGTYNEQFF.

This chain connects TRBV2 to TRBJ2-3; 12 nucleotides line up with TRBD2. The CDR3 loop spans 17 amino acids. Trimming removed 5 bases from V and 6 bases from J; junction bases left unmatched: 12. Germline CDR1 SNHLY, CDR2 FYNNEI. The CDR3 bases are TGTGCCAGCAGTCAGCCGGCTAGCGGGGGGGCAGTGGATACGCAGTATTTT. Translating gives CASSQPASGGAVDTQYF.

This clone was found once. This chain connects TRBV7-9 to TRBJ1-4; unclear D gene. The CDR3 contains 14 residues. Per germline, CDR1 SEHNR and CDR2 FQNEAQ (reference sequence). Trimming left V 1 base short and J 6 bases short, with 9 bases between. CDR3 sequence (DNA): TGTGCCAGCAGCTTAGGGGTCGGGGATGAAAAACTGTTTTTT. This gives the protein CASSLGVGDEKLFF.

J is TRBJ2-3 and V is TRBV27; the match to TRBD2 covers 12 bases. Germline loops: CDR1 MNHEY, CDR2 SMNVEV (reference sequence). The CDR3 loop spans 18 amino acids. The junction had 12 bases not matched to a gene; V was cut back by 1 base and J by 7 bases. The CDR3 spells CASSLLAPLAGGPYTQYF. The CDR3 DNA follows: TGTGCCAGCAGTTTATTGGCTCCCCTAGCGGGGGGGCCGTATACGCAGTATTTT.

The CDR3 DNA follows: TGTGCCAGCAGCGATCCCGGGACAGGCACCTACGAGCAGTACTTC. Its protein product is CASSDPGTGTYEQYF. The chain links TRBV9 to TRBJ2-7; 8 bases are shared with TRBD1. The CDR3 loop spans 15 amino acids. Unmatched junction bases numbered 7, after V lost 3 bases and J lost 2 bases. Germline V gene lookup returns CDR1 SGDLS and CDR2 YYNGEE.

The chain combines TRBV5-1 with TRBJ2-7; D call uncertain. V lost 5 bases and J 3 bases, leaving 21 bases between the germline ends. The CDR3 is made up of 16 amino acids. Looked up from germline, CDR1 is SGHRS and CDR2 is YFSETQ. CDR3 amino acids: CASREGSTPSSYEQYF. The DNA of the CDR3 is TGCGCCAGCAGGGAAGGATCCACTCCGTCTAGCTACGAGCAGTACTTC.

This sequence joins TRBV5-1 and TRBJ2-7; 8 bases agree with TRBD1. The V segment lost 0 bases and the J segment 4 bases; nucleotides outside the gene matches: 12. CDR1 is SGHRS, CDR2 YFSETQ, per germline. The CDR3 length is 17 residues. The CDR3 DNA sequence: TGCGCCAGCAGCTTGGGTGGCTCCGGACAGGGTTTTTACGAGCAGTACTTC. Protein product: CASSLGGSGQGFYEQYF.

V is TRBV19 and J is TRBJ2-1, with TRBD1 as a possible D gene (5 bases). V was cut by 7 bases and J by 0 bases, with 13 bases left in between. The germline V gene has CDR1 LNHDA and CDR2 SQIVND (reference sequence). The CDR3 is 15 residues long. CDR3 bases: TGTGCCAGTACCGCCGGACACAGCTCCTACAATGAGCAGTTCTTC. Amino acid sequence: CASTAGHSSYNEQFF.

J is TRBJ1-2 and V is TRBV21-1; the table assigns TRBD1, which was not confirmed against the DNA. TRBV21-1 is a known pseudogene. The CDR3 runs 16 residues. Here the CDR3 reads CASSLRDSGCDYGYTF. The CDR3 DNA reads TGTGCCAGCAGCCTAAGGGACAGTGGGTGTGACTATGGCTACACCTTC.

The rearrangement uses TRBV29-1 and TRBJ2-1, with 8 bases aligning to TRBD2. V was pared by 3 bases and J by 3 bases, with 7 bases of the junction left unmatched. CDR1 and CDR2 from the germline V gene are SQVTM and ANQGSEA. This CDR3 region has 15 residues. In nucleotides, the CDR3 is TGCAGCGTTGAGACTCTAGCGGGCTTCTACAATGAGCAGTTCTTC. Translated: CSVETLAGFYNEQFF.